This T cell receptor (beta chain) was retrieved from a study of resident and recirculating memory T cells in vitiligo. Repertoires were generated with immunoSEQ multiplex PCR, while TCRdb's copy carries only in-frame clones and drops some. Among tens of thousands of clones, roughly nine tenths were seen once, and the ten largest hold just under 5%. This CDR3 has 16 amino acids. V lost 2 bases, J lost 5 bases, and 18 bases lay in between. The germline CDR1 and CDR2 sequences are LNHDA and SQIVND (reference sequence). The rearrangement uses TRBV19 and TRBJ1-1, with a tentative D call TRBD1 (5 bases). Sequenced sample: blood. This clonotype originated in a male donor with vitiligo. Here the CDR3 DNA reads TGTGCCAGTAGTATATCTGTTCGGGGGATCGGTACTGAAGCTTTCTTT. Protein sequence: CASSISVRGIGTEAFF.